This T cell receptor beta chain was identified in a study of CD8+CD57+ T cells in acquired aplastic anemia. About the research overall: Sorted CD4+ and CD8+ cell DNA averaged roughly 3.2 ug. Study conclusions and caveats: The CD8+ Simpson's diversity of patients and controls was not significantly different.

The CDR3 has 13 residues. V lost 5 bases to trimming and J lost 4 bases, with 11 bases between them. Per the germline V gene, CDR1 is LNHDA and CDR2 is SQIVND (reference sequence). Patients sequenced had flow cytometry evidence of CD8+CD57+ cell expansion. Among the patients, all had severe acquired aplastic anemia. As concerns this clonotype: What it binds is unknown.

Both TCR beta VDJ combination and CDR3 sequence profiling were carried out. Genomic DNA was the template for this profiling. TCRdb processed the reads anew with MiXCR; each CDR3 protein has one entry. Of about 240,000 distinct CDR3 sequences in the sample, approximately 45% were seen once. The V gene is TRBV19, the J gene TRBJ1-2, with D perhaps matching TRBD1 (6 bases). The specimen was sorted CD4+, CD8+, or CD8+CD57+ T cells (not recorded which) from PBMCs. This TCR was recovered from a human donor with aplastic anemia. CDR3: CASSVQGSYGYTF. The CDR3 DNA reads TGTGCCAGTAGTGTTCAGGGGTCCTATGGCTACACCTTC.